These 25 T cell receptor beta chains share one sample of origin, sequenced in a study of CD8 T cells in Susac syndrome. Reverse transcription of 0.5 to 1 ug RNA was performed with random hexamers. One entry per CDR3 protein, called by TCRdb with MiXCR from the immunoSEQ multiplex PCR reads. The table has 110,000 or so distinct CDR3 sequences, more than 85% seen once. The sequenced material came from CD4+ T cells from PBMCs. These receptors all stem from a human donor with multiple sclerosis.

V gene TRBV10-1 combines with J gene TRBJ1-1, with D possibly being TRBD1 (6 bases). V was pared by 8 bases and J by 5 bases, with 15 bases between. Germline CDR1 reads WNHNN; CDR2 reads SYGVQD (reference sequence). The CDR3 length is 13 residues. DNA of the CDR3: TGCGCCAGCTCACCGGGGGGCTGGACTGAAGCTTTCTTT. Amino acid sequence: CASSPGGWTEAFF.

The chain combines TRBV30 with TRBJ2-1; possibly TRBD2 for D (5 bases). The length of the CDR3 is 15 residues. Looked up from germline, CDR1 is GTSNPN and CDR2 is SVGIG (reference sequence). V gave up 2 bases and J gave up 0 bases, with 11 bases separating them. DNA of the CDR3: TGTGCCTGGAGTCGGACTCGTCGCTCCTACAATGAGCAGTTCTTC. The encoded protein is CAWSRTRRSYNEQFF.

The CDR3 here is CASSLVEGEQYF. CDR3 DNA sequence: TGTGCCAGCAGCTTAGTTGAGGGAGAGCAGTACTTC. The rearrangement links TRBV7-9 to TRBJ2-7, with D possibly matching TRBD2 (5 bases). The CDR3 is 12 residues long. Trimming left V 1 base short and J 7 bases short, with 8 bases between. The germline CDR1 and CDR2 sequences are SEHNR and FQNEAQ (reference sequence). The whole variable domain, filled in from reference TRBV7-9 and TRBJ2-7, reads DTGVSQNPRHKITKRGQNVTFRCDPISEHNRLYWYRQTLGQGPEFLTYFQNEAQLEKSRLLSDRFSAERPKGSFSTLEIQRTEQGDSAMYLCASSLVEGEQYFGPGTRLTVT.

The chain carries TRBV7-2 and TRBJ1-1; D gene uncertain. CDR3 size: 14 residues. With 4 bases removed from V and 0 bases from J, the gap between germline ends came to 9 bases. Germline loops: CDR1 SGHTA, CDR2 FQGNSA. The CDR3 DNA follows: TGTGCCAGCAGCTCATTGACGGTGAACACTGAAGCTTTCTTT. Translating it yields CASSSLTVNTEAFF.

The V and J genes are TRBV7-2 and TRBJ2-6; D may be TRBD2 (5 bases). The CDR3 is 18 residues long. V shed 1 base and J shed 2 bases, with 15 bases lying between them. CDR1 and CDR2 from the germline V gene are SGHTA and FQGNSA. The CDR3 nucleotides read TGTGCCAGCAGCTTAGGTAGGGTTGGGAGAACTGGGGCCAACGTCCTGACTTTC. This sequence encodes CASSLGRVGRTGANVLTF.

The DNA of the CDR3 is TGTGCCAGCAGTATCCGACAAGATTGGGGCTACACCTTC. Translated: CASSIRQDWGYTF. This rearrangement joins TRBV27 to TRBJ1-2; D not resolved. V was trimmed by 5 bases and J by 8 bases, leaving 15 bases between them. In germline, CDR1 is MNHEY, CDR2 SMNVEV (reference sequence). There are 13 residues in the CDR3.

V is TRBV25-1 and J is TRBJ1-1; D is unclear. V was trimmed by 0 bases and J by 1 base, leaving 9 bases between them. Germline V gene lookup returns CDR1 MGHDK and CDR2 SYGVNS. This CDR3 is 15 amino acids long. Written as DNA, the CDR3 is TGTGCCAGCAGTGAATACCCGGCGACGAACACTGAAGCTTTCTTT. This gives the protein CASSEYPATNTEAFF.

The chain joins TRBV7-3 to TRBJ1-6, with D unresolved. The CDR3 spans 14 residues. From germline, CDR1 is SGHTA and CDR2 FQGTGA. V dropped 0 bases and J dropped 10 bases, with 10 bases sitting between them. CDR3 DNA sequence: TGTGCCAGCAGCTTAACGACCCCCCCGTCACCCCTCCACTTT. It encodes CASSLTTPPSPLHF.

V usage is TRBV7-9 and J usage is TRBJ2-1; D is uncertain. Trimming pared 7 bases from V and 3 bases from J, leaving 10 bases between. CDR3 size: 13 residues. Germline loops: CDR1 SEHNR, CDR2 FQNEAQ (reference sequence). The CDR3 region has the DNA TGTGCCAGCATAGTGGATAACTACAATGAGCAGTTCTTC. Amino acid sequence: CASIVDNYNEQFF.

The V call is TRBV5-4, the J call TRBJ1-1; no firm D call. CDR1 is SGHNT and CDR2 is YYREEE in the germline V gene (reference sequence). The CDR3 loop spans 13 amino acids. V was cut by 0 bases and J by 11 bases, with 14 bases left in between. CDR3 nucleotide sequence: TGTGCCAGCAGCTTGGGTCCTGGCCCGGAGGCTTTCTTT. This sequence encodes CASSLGPGPEAFF.

The CDR3 sequence is CASSQSVGRGMEEYF. The DNA for the CDR3 is TGTGCCAGCAGCCAATCGGTAGGCAGGGGAATGGAGGAGTACTTC. The V gene is TRBV4-2, the J gene TRBJ2-7, with D tentatively TRBD1 (6 bases). The CDR3 consists of 15 residues. CDR1 is LGHNA, CDR2 YNFKEQ, per germline. Deletions cut 2 bases from V and 11 bases from J, with 22 bases between.

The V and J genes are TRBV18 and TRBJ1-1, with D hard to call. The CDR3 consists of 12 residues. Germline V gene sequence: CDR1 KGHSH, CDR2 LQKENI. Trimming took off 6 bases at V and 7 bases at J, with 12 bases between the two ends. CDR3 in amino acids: CASSRPWGEAFF. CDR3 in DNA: TGTGCCAGCTCCCGCCCCTGGGGTGAAGCTTTCTTT.

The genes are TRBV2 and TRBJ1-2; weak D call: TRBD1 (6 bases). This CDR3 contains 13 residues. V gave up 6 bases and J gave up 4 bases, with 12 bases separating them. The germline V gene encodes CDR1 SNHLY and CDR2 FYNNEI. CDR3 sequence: CASRSLDSYGYTF. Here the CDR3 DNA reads TGTGCCAGCAGGTCCCTGGACAGCTATGGCTACACCTTC.

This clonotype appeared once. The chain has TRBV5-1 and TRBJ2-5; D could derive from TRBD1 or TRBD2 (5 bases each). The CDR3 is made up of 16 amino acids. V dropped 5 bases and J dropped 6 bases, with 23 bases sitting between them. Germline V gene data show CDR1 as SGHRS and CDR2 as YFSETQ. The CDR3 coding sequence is TGCGCCAGCAGTTTGACACCCAATGGGGGTCGGAAGACCCAGTACTTC. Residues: CASSLTPNGGRKTQYF.

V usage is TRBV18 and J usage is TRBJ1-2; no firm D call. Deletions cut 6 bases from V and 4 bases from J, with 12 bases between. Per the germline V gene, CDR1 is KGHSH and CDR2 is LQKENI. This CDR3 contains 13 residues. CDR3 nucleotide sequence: TGTGCCAGCTCCCCCGAGGGCGGCTATGGCTACACCTTC. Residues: CASSPEGGYGYTF.

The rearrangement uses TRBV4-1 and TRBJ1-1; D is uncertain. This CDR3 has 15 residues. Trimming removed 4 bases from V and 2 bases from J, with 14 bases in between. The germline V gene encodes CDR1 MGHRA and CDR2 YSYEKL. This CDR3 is CASSRREVGNTEAFF. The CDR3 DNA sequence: TGCGCCAGCAGCCGTCGGGAGGTCGGAAACACTGAAGCTTTCTTT.

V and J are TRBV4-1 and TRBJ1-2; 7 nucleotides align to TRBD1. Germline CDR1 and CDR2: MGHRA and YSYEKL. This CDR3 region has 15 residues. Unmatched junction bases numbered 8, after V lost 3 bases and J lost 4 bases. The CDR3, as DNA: TGCGCCAGCAGCCACCCAATAAGGGACAGCTATGGCTACACCTTC. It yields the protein CASSHPIRDSYGYTF.

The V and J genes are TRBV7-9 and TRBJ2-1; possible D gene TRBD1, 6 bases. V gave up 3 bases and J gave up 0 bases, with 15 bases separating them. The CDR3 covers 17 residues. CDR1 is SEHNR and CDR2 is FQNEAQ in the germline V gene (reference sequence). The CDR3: CASSFPGQRRSYNEQFF. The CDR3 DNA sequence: TGTGCCAGCAGCTTCCCCGGACAGCGCCGCTCCTACAATGAGCAGTTCTTC.

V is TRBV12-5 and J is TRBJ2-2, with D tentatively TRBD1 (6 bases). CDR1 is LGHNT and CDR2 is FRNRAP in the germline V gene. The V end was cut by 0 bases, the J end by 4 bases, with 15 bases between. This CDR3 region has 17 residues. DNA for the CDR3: TGTGCTAGTGGTTTGGTAGTTAGTGGGACAATCACCGGGGAGCTGTTTTTT. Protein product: CASGLVVSGTITGELFF.

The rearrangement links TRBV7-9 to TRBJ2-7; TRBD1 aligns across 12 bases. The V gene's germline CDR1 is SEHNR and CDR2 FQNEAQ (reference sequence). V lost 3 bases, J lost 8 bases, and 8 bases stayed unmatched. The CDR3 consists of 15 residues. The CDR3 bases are TGTGCCAGCAGCTTTACCGGGACAGGGGGCACCAAGCAGTACTTC. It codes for CASSFTGTGGTKQYF.

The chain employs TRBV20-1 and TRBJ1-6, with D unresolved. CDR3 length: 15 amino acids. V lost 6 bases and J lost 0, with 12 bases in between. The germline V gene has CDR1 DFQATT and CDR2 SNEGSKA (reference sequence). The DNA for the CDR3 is TGCAGTGCCGACGAAGCGAGCTCCTATAATTCACCCCTCCACTTT. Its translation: CSADEASSYNSPLHF.

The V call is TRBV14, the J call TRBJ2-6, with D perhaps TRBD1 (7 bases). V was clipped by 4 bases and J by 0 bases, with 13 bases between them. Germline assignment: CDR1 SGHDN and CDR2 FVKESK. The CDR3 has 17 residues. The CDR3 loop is CASSRAGGNSGANVLTF. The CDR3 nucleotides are TGTGCCAGCAGCCGCGCAGGGGGGAACTCTGGGGCCAACGTCCTGACTTTC. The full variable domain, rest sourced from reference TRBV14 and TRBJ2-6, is EAGVTQFPSHSVIEKGQTVTLRCDPISGHDNLYWYRRVMGKEIKFLLHFVKESKQDESGMPNNRFLAERTGGTYSTLKVQPAELEDSGVYFCASSRAGGNSGANVLTFGAGSRLTVL.

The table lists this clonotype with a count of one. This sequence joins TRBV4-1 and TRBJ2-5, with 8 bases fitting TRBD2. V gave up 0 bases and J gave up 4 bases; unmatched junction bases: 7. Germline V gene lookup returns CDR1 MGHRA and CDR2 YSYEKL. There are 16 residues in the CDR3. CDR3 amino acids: CASSQDNGGEGETQYF. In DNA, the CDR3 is TGCGCCAGCAGCCAAGACAACGGGGGGGAGGGAGAGACCCAGTACTTC.

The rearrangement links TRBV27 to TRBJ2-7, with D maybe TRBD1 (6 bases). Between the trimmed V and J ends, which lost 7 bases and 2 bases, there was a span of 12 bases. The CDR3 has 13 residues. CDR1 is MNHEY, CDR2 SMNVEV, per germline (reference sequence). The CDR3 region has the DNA TGTGCCAGCACCCTCCGGACAGCCTACGAGCAGTACTTC. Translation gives CASTLRTAYEQYF.

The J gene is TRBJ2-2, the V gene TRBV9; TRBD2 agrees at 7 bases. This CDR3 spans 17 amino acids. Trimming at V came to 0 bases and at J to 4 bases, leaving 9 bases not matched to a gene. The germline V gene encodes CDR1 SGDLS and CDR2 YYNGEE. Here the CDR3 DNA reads TGTGCCAGCAGCGTAGTTCGGAGCGGGGCACTCACCGGGGAGCTGTTTTTT. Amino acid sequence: CASSVVRSGALTGELFF.